The clone carrying this T cell receptor beta chain was counted many times. Time point given: sample taken at primary tumor resection. This entry belongs to a study of spatial heterogeneity in lung cancer. Germline V gene data show CDR1 as MNHNS and CDR2 as SASEGT. V shed 1 base and J shed 5 bases, with 14 bases lying between them. This CDR3 is built from 16 residues. TCRdb reprocessed the 5' RACE reads via MiXCR and lists one record per CDR3 protein. Of around 11,000 distinct CDR3 sequences listed, about 5.7% were seen once; the top ten hold approximately 30%. This specimen consisted of PBMCs, obtained at surgery. The chain has TRBV6-1 and TRBJ2-2, with no clear D. This TCR derives from a male donor with early-stage non-small cell lung cancer. The CDR3 loop is CASSEVSALETGELFF. The CDR3 coding sequence is TGTGCCAGCAGTGAAGTGTCGGCCCTGGAAACCGGGGAGCTGTTTTTT.